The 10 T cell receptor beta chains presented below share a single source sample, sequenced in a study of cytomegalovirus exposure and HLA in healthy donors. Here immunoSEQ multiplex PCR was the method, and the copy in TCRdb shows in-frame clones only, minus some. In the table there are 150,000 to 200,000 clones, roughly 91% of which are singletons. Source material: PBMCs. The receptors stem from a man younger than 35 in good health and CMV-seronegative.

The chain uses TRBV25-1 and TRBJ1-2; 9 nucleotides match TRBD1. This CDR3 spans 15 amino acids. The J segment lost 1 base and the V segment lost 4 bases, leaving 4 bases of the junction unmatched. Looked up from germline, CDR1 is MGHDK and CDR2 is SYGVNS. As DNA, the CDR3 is TGTGCCAGCAGTGCCACGGGACAGGGTAACTATGGCTACACCTTC. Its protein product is CASSATGQGNYGYTF.

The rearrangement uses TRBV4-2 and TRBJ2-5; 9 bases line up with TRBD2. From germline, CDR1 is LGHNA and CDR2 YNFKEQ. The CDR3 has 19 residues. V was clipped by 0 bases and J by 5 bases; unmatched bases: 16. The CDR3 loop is CASSQEFGWLAGISETQYF. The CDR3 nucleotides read TGTGCCAGCAGCCAAGAATTCGGTTGGCTAGCGGGAATAAGTGAGACCCAGTACTTC.

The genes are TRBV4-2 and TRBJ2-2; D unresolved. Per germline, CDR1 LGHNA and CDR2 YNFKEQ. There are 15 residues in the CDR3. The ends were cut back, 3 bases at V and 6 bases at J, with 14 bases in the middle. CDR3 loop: CASSQERLRAGELFF. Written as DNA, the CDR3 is TGTGCCAGCAGCCAGGAGAGATTGAGAGCCGGGGAGCTGTTTTTT.

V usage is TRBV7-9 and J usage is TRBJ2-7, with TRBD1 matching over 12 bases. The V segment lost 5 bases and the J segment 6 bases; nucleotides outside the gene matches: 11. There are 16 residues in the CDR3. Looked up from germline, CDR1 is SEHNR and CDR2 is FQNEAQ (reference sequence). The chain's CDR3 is CASSVGQGAAGGEQYV. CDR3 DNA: TGTGCCAGCAGCGTGGGACAGGGGGCGGCCGGTGGCGAGCAGTACGTC.

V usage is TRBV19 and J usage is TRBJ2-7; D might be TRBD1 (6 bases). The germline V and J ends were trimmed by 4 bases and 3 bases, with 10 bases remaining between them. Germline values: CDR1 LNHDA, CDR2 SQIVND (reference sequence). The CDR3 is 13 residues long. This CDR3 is CASSTGQIYEQYF. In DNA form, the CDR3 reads TGTGCCAGTAGTACCGGACAGATCTACGAGCAGTACTTC.

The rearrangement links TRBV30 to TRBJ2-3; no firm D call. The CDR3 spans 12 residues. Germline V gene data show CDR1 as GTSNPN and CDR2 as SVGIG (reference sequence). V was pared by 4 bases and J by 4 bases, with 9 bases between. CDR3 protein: CAWNIQSDTQYF. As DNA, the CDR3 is TGTGCCTGGAATATCCAGTCAGATACGCAGTATTTT.

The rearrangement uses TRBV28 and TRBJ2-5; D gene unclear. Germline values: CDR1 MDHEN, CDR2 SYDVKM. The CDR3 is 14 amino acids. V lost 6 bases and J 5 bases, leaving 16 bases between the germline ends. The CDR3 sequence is CASSSPAAEETQYF. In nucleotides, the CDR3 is TGTGCCAGCAGCTCACCCGCTGCGGAGGAGACCCAGTACTTC.

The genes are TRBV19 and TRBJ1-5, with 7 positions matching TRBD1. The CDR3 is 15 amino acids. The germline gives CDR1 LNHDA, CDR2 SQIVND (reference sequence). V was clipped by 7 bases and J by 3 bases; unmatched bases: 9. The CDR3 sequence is CASTPEGQLNQPQHF. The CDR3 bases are TGTGCCAGTACCCCGGAGGGACAGCTCAATCAGCCCCAGCATTTT.

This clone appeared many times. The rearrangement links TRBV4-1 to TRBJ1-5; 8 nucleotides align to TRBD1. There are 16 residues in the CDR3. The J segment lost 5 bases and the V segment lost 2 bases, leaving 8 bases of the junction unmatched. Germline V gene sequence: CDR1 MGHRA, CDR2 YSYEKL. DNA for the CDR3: TGCGCCAGCAGCCAAATACCAGGGGGCGCGGATCAGCCCCAGCATTTT. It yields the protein CASSQIPGGADQPQHF.

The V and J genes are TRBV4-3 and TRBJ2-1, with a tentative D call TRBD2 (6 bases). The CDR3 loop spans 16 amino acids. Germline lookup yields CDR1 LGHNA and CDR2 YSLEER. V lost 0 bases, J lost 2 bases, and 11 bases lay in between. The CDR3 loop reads CASSQEVAAPYNEQFF. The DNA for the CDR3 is TGCGCCAGCAGCCAAGAGGTAGCGGCCCCCTACAATGAGCAGTTCTTC.